Listed here are 17 T cell receptor beta chains from one sample, sequenced in a study of OX40 agonist ivuxolimab in advanced cancers. Sequencing was performed with immunoSEQ multiplex PCR; in TCRdb, only in-frame clones are kept and a portion is missing. The repertoire has 77,000 or so clones, about 87% of them found once; the top ten carry around 0.54%. The sequences come from CD4+ or CD8+ T cells sorted from blood, collected in a trial of the OX40 agonist ivuxolimab. The receptors derive from an adult with an advanced solid tumor such as melanoma, head and neck, liver or kidney cancer.

J is TRBJ1-3 and V is TRBV4-3; no clear D. Germline V gene lookup returns CDR1 LGHNA and CDR2 YSLEER. The CDR3 has 18 amino acids. V was pared by 0 bases and J by 0 bases, with 15 bases between. Here the CDR3 DNA reads TGCGCCAGCAGCCAAGATCCTTGGCAGATGAGCTCTGGAAACACCATATATTTT. It encodes CASSQDPWQMSSGNTIYF.

The chain employs TRBV30 and TRBJ2-7, with 7 bases lining up with TRBD1. J was trimmed by 5 bases and V by 4 bases; bases with no gene match: 5. The CDR3 runs to 12 residues. Germline V gene data show CDR1 as GTSNPN and CDR2 as SVGIG (reference sequence). The CDR3 loop reads CAWNRGVHEQYF. CDR3 nucleotides: TGTGCCTGGAACAGGGGTGTGCACGAGCAGTACTTC.

The V and J genes are TRBV5-1 and TRBJ2-5; D is possibly TRBD1 or TRBD2 (5 bases each). The germline V gene has CDR1 SGHRS and CDR2 YFSETQ. The germline V and J ends were trimmed by 0 bases and 2 bases, with 8 bases remaining between them. This CDR3 contains 14 residues. The CDR3 loop reads CASSLGGPQETQYF. The CDR3 nucleotides read TGCGCCAGCAGCTTGGGGGGACCTCAAGAGACCCAGTACTTC.

The chain is built from TRBV6-1 and TRBJ2-1; weak D call: TRBD2 (6 bases). The V end lost 6 bases, the J end lost 4 bases, and 10 bases lay between the germline ends. Germline V gene sequence: CDR1 MNHNS, CDR2 SASEGT. The CDR3 totals 13 residues. CDR3: CASRGTGYNEQFF. CDR3 coding DNA: TGTGCCAGCAGGGGGACTGGATACAATGAGCAGTTCTTC.

This chain links TRBV5-1 with TRBJ2-7; D tentatively reads TRBD1 or TRBD2 (6 bases each). From germline, CDR1 is SGHRS and CDR2 YFSETQ. This CDR3 has 15 residues. Between the trimmed V and J ends, which lost 0 bases and 0 bases, there was a span of 10 bases. CDR3 region: CASSLVGGSSYEQYF. CDR3 nucleotide sequence: TGCGCCAGCAGCTTGGTAGGGGGGAGCTCCTACGAGCAGTACTTC.

This chain uses TRBV6-1 with TRBJ1-2, with D tentatively TRBD1 (6 bases). V dropped 7 bases and J dropped 4 bases, with 19 bases sitting between them. CDR1 and CDR2 from the germline V gene are MNHNS and SASEGT. The CDR3 covers 15 residues. The CDR3 DNA reads TGTGCCAGCAAACTTGCCACAGGGCTGGGCTATGGCTACACCTTC. Amino acids: CASKLATGLGYGYTF.

The V gene is TRBV19, the J gene TRBJ1-1; D not resolved. Germline assignment: CDR1 LNHDA and CDR2 SQIVND (reference sequence). V was clipped by 8 bases and J by 7 bases, with 8 bases between them. The CDR3 totals 10 residues. The DNA for the CDR3 is TGTGCCAGTGGTCGTTATGAAGCTTTCTTT. Protein sequence: CASGRYEAFF. Full variable domain (remainder filled in from reference TRBV19 and TRBJ1-1): DGGITQSPKYLFRKEGQNVTLSCEQNLNHDAMYWYRQDPGQGLRLIYYSQIVNDFQKGDIAEGYSVSREKKESFPLTVTSAQKNPTAFYLCASGRYEAFFGQGTRLTVV.

The genes are TRBV5-6 and TRBJ1-3; unclear D gene. Trimming took off 6 bases at V and 4 bases at J, with 11 bases between the two ends. Germline V gene lookup returns CDR1 SGHDT and CDR2 YYEEEE. The CDR3 extends over 13 amino acids. The chain's CDR3 is CASMTGIGNTIYF. In DNA form, the CDR3 reads TGTGCCAGCATGACGGGGATCGGAAACACCATATATTTT.

The sample holds one count of this clone. J is TRBJ1-1 and V is TRBV10-3; tentatively, D is TRBD1 (6 bases). The V and J ends lost 3 bases and 5 bases respectively, with 10 bases between them. Germline V gene data show CDR1 as ENHRY and CDR2 as SYGVKD. The CDR3 length is 13 residues. CDR3: CAISDRGGTEAFF. As DNA, the CDR3 is TGTGCCATCAGTGACAGGGGAGGTACTGAAGCTTTCTTT.

The chain uses TRBV14 and TRBJ2-7; 8 positions match TRBD2. The junction had 7 bases not matched to a gene; V was cut back by 0 bases and J by 3 bases. There are 16 residues in the CDR3. Germline V gene lookup returns CDR1 SGHDN and CDR2 FVKESK. CDR3 nucleotide sequence: TGTGCCAGCAGCCAAGATTACGGGGGGGCCCACTACGAGCAGTACTTC. It yields the protein CASSQDYGGAHYEQYF.

The chain joins TRBV29-1 to TRBJ1-5; 8 bases fit TRBD1. The CDR3 has 13 residues. Looked up from germline, CDR1 is SQVTM and CDR2 is ANQGSEA. V was pared by 5 bases and J by 5 bases, with 5 bases of the junction left unmatched. The CDR3 region is CSVMGQADQPQHF. DNA of the CDR3: TGCAGCGTTATGGGACAGGCTGATCAGCCCCAGCATTTT.

V gene TRBV19 combines with J gene TRBJ1-5; D ambiguous. The CDR3 sequence is 13 residues long. The germline V gene has CDR1 LNHDA and CDR2 SQIVND (reference sequence). The V and J ends lost 8 bases and 3 bases respectively, with 11 bases between them. The CDR3 nucleotides are TGTGCCAGTTCGACACTTGACAATCAGCCCCAGCATTTT. Amino acids: CASSTLDNQPQHF.

The chain joins TRBV9 to TRBJ2-1, with 11 bases aligning to TRBD2. The V gene end was trimmed by 2 bases and the J gene end by 5 bases; junction bases not matched to a gene: 9. The CDR3 sequence is 17 residues long. The V gene's germline CDR1 is SGDLS and CDR2 YYNGEE. The CDR3 here is CASSVSGGAIPNNEQFF. CDR3 DNA: TGTGCCAGCAGCGTTAGCGGGGGGGCCATCCCCAACAATGAGCAGTTCTTC.

In this sample, this clone turned up a few times. The chain recombines TRBV7-9 with TRBJ2-5; no firm D call. The V end lost 4 bases, the J end lost 0 bases, and 3 bases lay between the germline ends. CDR3 length: 12 amino acids. CDR1 and CDR2 (germline): SEHNR, FQNEAQ (reference sequence). The CDR3 spells CASSSDQETQYF. The CDR3 nucleotides read TGTGCCAGCAGCTCGGACCAAGAGACCCAGTACTTC.

The chain employs TRBV5-1 and TRBJ2-1, with 9 bases lining up with TRBD2. Unmatched junction bases numbered 10, after V lost 4 bases and J lost 8 bases. Germline CDR1 SGHRS, CDR2 YFSETQ. The CDR3 has 15 amino acids. This CDR3 is CASSPRPGLADEQFF. CDR3 DNA sequence: TGCGCCAGCAGCCCCCGCCCGGGACTAGCCGATGAGCAGTTCTTC.

The chain joins TRBV15 to TRBJ1-1; D ambiguous. Looked up from germline, CDR1 is LNHNV and CDR2 is YYDKDF (reference sequence). There are 15 residues in the CDR3. With 0 bases removed from V and 1 base from J, the gap between germline ends came to 9 bases. CDR3 nucleotides: TGTGCCACCAGCAGAGATATGGGAGGGAACACTGAAGCTTTCTTT. Protein sequence: CATSRDMGGNTEAFF. The variable domain in full, with the rest retrieved from reference TRBV15 and TRBJ1-1, is DAMVIQNPRYQVTQFGKPVTLSCSQTLNHNVMYWYQQKSSQAPKLLFHYYDKDFNNEADTPDNFQSRRPNTSFCFLDIRSPGLGDTAMYLCATSRDMGGNTEAFFGQGTRLTVV.

The J gene is TRBJ1-1, the V gene TRBV14; D is unresolved. The germline V and J ends were trimmed by 0 bases and 4 bases, with 21 bases remaining between them. CDR3 size: 18 residues. Germline loops: CDR1 SGHDN, CDR2 FVKESK. This chain's CDR3 is CASSQERGRLGGSTEAFF. The DNA for the CDR3 is TGTGCCAGCAGCCAAGAAAGAGGTCGGTTGGGCGGGAGCACTGAAGCTTTCTTT.